The next 20 T cell receptor beta chains were all read from a single sample in a study of chemoradiotherapy in HPV16-positive cancers. Clones were read by immunoSEQ multiplex PCR, and TCRdb kept only the in-frame ones, dropping some. The sample records about 39,000 clones, 75% to 85% being singletons. Sequencing used blood, obtained from a patient who underwent chemoradiotherapy. Source of these receptors: a human donor with HPV-associated anogenital cancer.

The rearrangement uses TRBV15 and TRBJ2-3, with D unresolved. Germline V gene sequence: CDR1 LNHNV, CDR2 YYDKDF (reference sequence). V dropped 8 bases and J dropped 0 bases, with 9 bases sitting between them. The CDR3 loop spans 13 amino acids. The CDR3 sequence is CATQDGSTDTQYF. As DNA, the CDR3 is TGTGCCACCCAAGACGGAAGCACAGATACGCAGTATTTT.

This chain joins TRBV29-1 and TRBJ2-2; 10 bases match TRBD1. Unmatched junction bases numbered 11, after V lost 7 bases and J lost 6 bases. In germline, CDR1 is SQVTM, CDR2 ANQGSEA. This CDR3 contains 15 residues. CDR3 DNA: TGCAGCGCCGGGGGCCCGGGACAGGGGTCCGGGGAGCTGTTTTTT. It yields the protein CSAGGPGQGSGELFF.

The chain carries TRBV15 and TRBJ1-4; tentative D call: TRBD1 (5 bases). V gave up 3 bases and J gave up 7 bases, with 18 bases separating them. The length of the CDR3 is 16 residues. Germline-derived CDR1 and CDR2 are LNHNV and YYDKDF (reference sequence). The CDR3 DNA sequence: TGTGCCACCAGCAGGCGGGCGTTAGGGGCGGGTGAAAAACTGTTTTTT. It yields the protein CATSRRALGAGEKLFF.

This chain's CDR3 is CASSIGQTQETQYF. The CDR3, as DNA: TGTGCCAGTAGTATCGGACAGACCCAAGAGACCCAGTACTTC. The rearrangement uses TRBV19 and TRBJ2-5; D may be TRBD1 (6 bases). Germline V CDR1 and CDR2: LNHDA, SQIVND (reference sequence). CDR3 length: 14 amino acids. V was cut by 3 bases and J by 1 base, with 9 bases left in between.

The genes are TRBV18 and TRBJ1-5; 9 bases map to TRBD1. Per the germline V gene, CDR1 is KGHSH and CDR2 is LQKENI. This CDR3 is 15 amino acids long. Trimming cost V 2 bases and J 5 bases; bases outside gene matches: 4. As DNA, the CDR3 is TGTGCCAGCTCACCAGAGACAGGGGGGGATCAGCCCCAGCATTTT. Translation: CASSPETGGDQPQHF.

The chain employs TRBV11-2 and TRBJ2-2; unclear D gene. V was trimmed by 5 bases and J by 6 bases, leaving 10 bases between them. The CDR3 loop spans 13 amino acids. The V gene's germline CDR1 is SGHAT and CDR2 FQNNGV. Here the CDR3 reads CASSRSGPGELFF. For the CDR3, the DNA is TGTGCCAGCAGCCGTTCCGGCCCCGGGGAGCTGTTTTTT.

The chain combines TRBV2 with TRBJ1-1; a possible D gene is TRBD1 (5 bases). Germline-derived CDR1 and CDR2 are SNHLY and FYNNEI. The ends were cut back, 4 bases at V and 2 bases at J, with 5 bases in the middle. There are 12 residues in the CDR3. In nucleotides, the CDR3 is TGTGCCAGCAGTGGGGACAACACTGAAGCTTTCTTT. Translating it yields CASSGDNTEAFF. The whole variable domain, remainder taken from reference TRBV2 and TRBJ1-1, is EPEVTQTPSHQVTQMGQEVILRCVPISNHLYFYWYRQILGQKVEFLVSFYNNEISEKSEIFDDQFSVERPDGSNFTLKIRSTKLEDSAMYFCASSGDNTEAFFGQGTRLTVV.

V is TRBV14 and J is TRBJ2-6, with D perhaps assigned TRBD1 or TRBD2 (6 bases each). The CDR3 runs 19 residues. Germline-derived CDR1 and CDR2 are SGHDN and FVKESK. The V end was cut by 6 bases, the J end by 0 bases, with 21 bases between. The CDR3 loop is CASSYLGGQASSGANVLTF. The CDR3 DNA reads TGTGCCAGCAGTTACCTCGGGGGCCAGGCGAGCTCTGGGGCCAACGTCCTGACTTTC.

This sequence joins TRBV6-6 and TRBJ2-1; TRBD1 is a possible D gene (6 bases). V lost 2 bases, J lost 4 bases, and 12 bases lay in between. The V gene's germline CDR1 is MNHNY and CDR2 SVGAGI (reference sequence). CDR3 length equals 15 residues. This CDR3 is CASSYDEGGYNEQFF. In DNA form, the CDR3 reads TGTGCCAGCAGTTACGATGAAGGGGGTTACAATGAGCAGTTCTTC.

The genes are TRBV30 and TRBJ2-3, with D uncertain. V was shortened by 4 bases and J by 0 bases, with 2 bases between the two germline ends. This CDR3 contains 11 residues. Germline V gives CDR1 GTSNPN, CDR2 SVGIG (reference sequence). The CDR3 region is CAWTSTDTQYF. The CDR3, as DNA: TGTGCCTGGACTAGCACAGATACGCAGTATTTT. Variable domain in full (rest from reference TRBV30 and TRBJ2-3): SQTIHQWPATLVQPVGSPLSLECTVEGTSNPNLYWYRQAAGRGLQLLFYSVGIGQISSEVPQNLSASRPQDRQFILSSKKLLLSDSGFYLCAWTSTDTQYFGPGTRLTVL.

V and J are TRBV9 and TRBJ2-1; maybe TRBD1 (5 bases). Trimming cost V 5 bases and J 9 bases, with 21 bases left between them. Germline CDR1 reads SGDLS; CDR2 reads YYNGEE. There are 15 residues in the CDR3. The CDR3 spells CASRPAGKGFSEQFF. CDR3 coding DNA: TGTGCCAGCAGGCCGGCAGGGAAAGGATTTAGTGAGCAGTTCTTC.

This clone has only a few counts. The V gene is TRBV5-4, the J gene TRBJ2-7; D gene ambiguous. CDR1 and CDR2 (germline): SGHNT, YYREEE (reference sequence). The V gene lost 1 base and the J gene lost 3 bases, with 11 bases spanning the gap. There are 14 residues in the CDR3. This CDR3 is CASSLWGLVYEQYF. The CDR3 bases are TGTGCCAGCAGCTTGTGGGGTCTCGTCTACGAGCAGTACTTC.

This chain uses TRBV7-2 with TRBJ1-2, with 10 nucleotides matching TRBD1. V lost 5 bases, J lost 7 bases, and 10 bases stayed unmatched. The CDR3 sequence is 15 residues long. CDR1 SGHTA and CDR2 FQGNSA come from the germline V gene. The CDR3 coding sequence is TGTGCCAGCAGCGTTAACCCCGGGACAGGGGCTGGCTACACCTTC. The encoded protein is CASSVNPGTGAGYTF.

The table lists this clone with a few counts. This chain links TRBV9 with TRBJ1-6; D not certain. The CDR3 runs 13 residues. The V and J ends lost 6 bases and 4 bases respectively, with 8 bases between them. Germline CDR1 and CDR2: SGDLS and YYNGEE. The CDR3 sequence: CASNDGYNSPLHF. In nucleotides, the CDR3 is TGTGCCAGCAACGATGGGTATAATTCACCCCTCCACTTT.

V usage is TRBV7-2 and J usage is TRBJ1-2; 7 bases line up with TRBD1. The V gene end was trimmed by 5 bases and the J gene end by 7 bases; junction bases not matched to a gene: 7. The CDR3 length is 13 residues. The V gene's germline CDR1 is SGHTA and CDR2 FQGNSA. The CDR3 nucleotides read TGTGCCAGCAGCCCACAGGGGAGGAGTGGCTACACCTTC. Translation: CASSPQGRSGYTF.

This chain joins TRBV5-8 and TRBJ2-3; no reliable D call. The germline CDR1 and CDR2 sequences are SGHTS and YDEGEE. The CDR3 is 13 residues long. V lost 4 bases and J 4 bases, leaving 10 bases between the germline ends. CDR3: CASSRLPPDTQYF. CDR3 DNA: TGTGCCAGCAGCAGGCTACCGCCAGATACGCAGTATTTT.

The chain recombines TRBV7-2 with TRBJ2-3; D unclear. CDR1 and CDR2 (germline): SGHTA, FQGNSA. Trimming cost V 4 bases and J 4 bases, with 9 bases left between them. The CDR3 has 13 amino acids. The CDR3 reads CASSSAFADTQYF. The CDR3 DNA sequence: TGTGCCAGCAGCTCAGCTTTCGCAGATACGCAGTATTTT.

This chain joins TRBV5-6 and TRBJ2-1; 7 bases fit TRBD2. Germline V CDR1 and CDR2: SGHDT, YYEEEE. The CDR3 spans 16 residues. V lost 3 bases, J lost 8 bases, and 14 bases stayed unmatched. CDR3 protein: CASSWAGSGLRDEQFF. The CDR3 DNA is TGTGCCAGCAGCTGGGCGGGTAGCGGGCTAAGGGATGAGCAGTTCTTC.

Only a few counts were recorded for this clone. The J gene is TRBJ1-5, the V gene TRBV11-2, with D hard to call. V gave up 1 base and J gave up 3 bases, with 4 bases separating them. The CDR3 spans 13 residues. The V gene's germline CDR1 is SGHAT and CDR2 FQNNGV. The DNA for the CDR3 is TGTGCCAGCAGCTTAGGGACCAATCAGCCCCAGCATTTT. The encoded protein is CASSLGTNQPQHF.

The V call is TRBV6-5, the J call TRBJ2-7; D not certain. CDR1 and CDR2 (germline): MNHEY, SVGAGI. The CDR3 covers 14 residues. Trimming cost V 0 bases and J 2 bases, with 8 bases left between them. CDR3 loop: CASSYSAGAYEQYF. The CDR3 nucleotides are TGTGCCAGCAGTTACTCTGCTGGAGCCTACGAGCAGTACTTC.